This T cell receptor beta chain was found in a study of vaccination and CD4 T cells after COVID-19. Background on the study: The convalescents included six males and four females, and among them two were Hispanic while seven were Caucasian.

The sample's treatment: 10-day PBMC culture with coronavirus spike peptide pools or control peptides (ViraFEST assay). Under the ViraFEST approach, antigen-specific T cells were expanded with peptide pools and TCRs subsequently sequenced. The Oncomine TCR Beta short-read assay was what sequenced the DNA obtained from cultured CD4+ T cells. TCRdb analysed the PCR reads with MiXCR anew, one entry per CDR3 protein. The sample lists under 11,000 distinct CDR3 sequences, under 80% occurring once. Details on this clonotype: Its antigen is still unknown.

Study findings and constraints: Median SARS-CoV-2-reactive clonotype numbers went up from around 20 to 38, but not significantly.

This CDR3 comprises 16 residues. V was shortened by 4 bases and J by 0 bases, with 12 bases between the two germline ends. Germline CDR1 SGHTA, CDR2 FQGTGA. The sample comprised CD4+ T cells from blood, cultured in vitro. This TCR was recovered from a human donor who had recovered from COVID-19. The chain employs TRBV7-3 and TRBJ2-2, with a tentative D call TRBD1 (5 bases). The CDR3, as DNA: TGTGCCAGCAGCTCTAGGGGCAGGGCGAACACCGGGGAGCTGTTTTTT. This sequence encodes CASSSRGRANTGELFF.